This T cell receptor (beta chain) was obtained from a study of CD8 T cells in ankylosing spondylitis. Overall study results and limits: Seemingly characteristic of ankylosing spondylitis blood was a TCR beta motif consisting of several highly homologous variants. Matched ankylosing spondylitis synovial fluid reportedly contained a significantly enriched population of disease-linked clones. Disease-linked clones were CD8+ and relatively rare in peripheral blood.

This clonotype was observed a few times. Its matching antigen is unknown. Germline loops: CDR1 MDHEN, CDR2 SYDVKM. The trim removed 7 bases at V and 1 base at J, leaving 8 bases unmatched. The CDR3 contains 18 residues. Each CDR3 protein is one row after TCRdb ran MiXCR on the 5' RACE reads. Of around 140,000 distinct CDR3 sequences in the sample, under 20% were seen once. The clonotype comes from a male donor with ankylosing spondylitis. Material for sequencing was blood, either unsorted or a sorted T cell fraction (not recorded which). This chain joins TRBV28 and TRBJ2-2; 14 nucleotides line up with TRBD2. This CDR3 reads CASIPGLAGVENTGELFF. DNA for the CDR3: TGTGCCAGCATTCCGGGACTAGCGGGAGTGGAGAACACCGGGGAGCTGTTTTTT.